This TCR beta chain appears in the sequencing data of a study of cytomegalovirus exposure and HLA in healthy donors. The CDR3 totals 14 residues. V was pared by 3 bases and J by 6 bases, with 4 bases of the junction left unmatched. CDR1 and CDR2 from the germline V gene are KGHSH and LQKENI. The primer mix had 60 Vbeta and 13 Jbeta primers. TCRdb's table, derived via immunoSEQ multiplex PCR, lists solely in-frame clones and lacks some. Its table lists tens of thousands of clones. This receptor was taken from a man between 50 and 59 years old in good health and CMV-seronegative. The rearrangement links TRBV18 to TRBJ2-7, with 11 bases lining up with TRBD2. The sequencing input was PBMCs. The CDR3 loop reads CASSPGLAGREQYF. DNA of the CDR3: TGTGCCAGCTCACCCGGACTAGCGGGCCGCGAGCAGTACTTC.